A single sample is the source of the 5 T cell receptor beta chains below, sequenced in a study of cytomegalovirus exposure and HLA in healthy donors. TCRdb keeps only in-frame clones here, not all; method: immunoSEQ multiplex PCR. The profile shows fewer than 400,000 clones, just over 85% of them singletons. The sequenced sample consisted of PBMCs. The receptor source for this set is a woman aged 18-29 years in good health and CMV-seronegative.

This chain uses TRBV29-1 with TRBJ2-7; weak D call: TRBD2 (6 bases). CDR3 length: 11 amino acids. Trimming stripped 3 bases from V and 5 bases from J, with 8 bases between. Germline assignment: CDR1 SQVTM and CDR2 ANQGSEA. CDR3 coding DNA: TGCAGCGTTGATTCGGGAGACGAGCAGTACTTC. This encodes CSVDSGDEQYF.

The rearrangement links TRBV25-1 to TRBJ2-5, with TRBD2 matching 15 bases. CDR1 is MGHDK, CDR2 SYGVNS, per germline. Trimming took 2 bases from V and 3 from J; bases not matched to a gene: 4. CDR3 length equals 17 residues. The CDR3 region is CASSELGTSGRKETQYF. CDR3 nucleotides: TGTGCCAGCAGTGAACTCGGGACTAGCGGGAGGAAAGAGACCCAGTACTTC. Using reference TRBV25-1 and TRBJ2-5 for the parts outside the CDR3, the full variable domain is EADIYQTPRYLVIGTGKKITLECSQTMGHDKMYWYQQDPGMELHLIHYSYGVNSTEKGDLSSESTVSRIRTEHFPLTLESARPSHTSQYLCASSELGTSGRKETQYFGPGTRLLVL.

The rearrangement uses TRBV9 and TRBJ2-3; 10 positions agree with TRBD1. Germline CDR1 is SGDLS and CDR2 is YYNGEE. V was pared by 4 bases and J by 2 bases, with 1 base of the junction left unmatched. There are 14 residues in the CDR3. CDR3 in amino acids: CASSRQGATDTQYF. CDR3 nucleotides: TGTGCCAGCAGCCGACAGGGGGCCACAGATACGCAGTATTTT. The entire variable domain, with the rest obtained from reference TRBV9 and TRBJ2-3, is as follows: DSGVTQTPKHLITATGQRVTLRCSPRSGDLSVYWYQQSLDQGLQFLIQYYNGEERAKGNILERFSAQQFPDLHSELNLSSLELGDSALYFCASSRQGATDTQYFGPGTRLTVL.

This chain connects TRBV6-5 to TRBJ2-3; D is perhaps TRBD2 (5 bases). Germline CDR1 MNHEY, CDR2 SVGAGI. Trimming took 5 bases from V and 5 from J, leaving 14 bases between them. CDR3 length: 14 amino acids. The CDR3 here is CASSPTWAGDTQYF. The CDR3 DNA reads TGTGCCAGCAGTCCAACGTGGGCGGGAGATACGCAGTATTTT.

This chain links TRBV30 with TRBJ1-2; 7 nucleotides line up with TRBD1. Germline trimming cut 3 bases from V and 3 bases from J; bases unmatched to any gene: 4. The CDR3 has 13 residues. CDR1 is GTSNPN, CDR2 SVGIG, per germline (reference sequence). The CDR3: CAWRNRGHYGYTF. In DNA, the CDR3 is TGTGCCTGGAGGAACAGGGGACACTATGGCTACACCTTC. The variable domain in full, completed from reference TRBV30 and TRBJ1-2, reads SQTIHQWPATLVQPVGSPLSLECTVEGTSNPNLYWYRQAAGRGLQLLFYSVGIGQISSEVPQNLSASRPQDRQFILSSKKLLLSDSGFYLCAWRNRGHYGYTFGSGTRLTVV.